The 19 T cell receptor beta chains in this list originate from one sample, sequenced in a study of blood T cells in healthy people across ages. Alongside a J-beta primer mix, a sample-barcoded 5' primer served in a second PCR lasting 7 to 11 cycles. TCRdb used MiXCR to reprocess the 5' RACE reads, holding one entry per CDR3 protein. The sample contains about a million distinct CDR3 sequences, roughly 50% of which appear only once. The source material was blood. These receptors were taken from an older woman in good health.

This clonotype appeared a single time. The rearrangement links TRBV9 to TRBJ2-7; D is tentatively TRBD1 or TRBD2 (5 bases each). Trimming left V 3 bases short and J 0 bases short, with 19 bases between. Germline loops: CDR1 SGDLS, CDR2 YYNGEE. CDR3 length equals 17 residues. CDR3 residues: CASSGPGTEGTSYEQYF. Written as DNA, the CDR3 is TGTGCCAGCAGCGGCCCTGGGACCGAAGGGACCTCCTACGAGCAGTACTTC.

The chain is built from TRBV7-9 and TRBJ1-4, with D possibly being TRBD1 (5 bases). The length of the CDR3 is 15 residues. The V gene lost 3 bases and the J gene lost 11 bases, with 19 bases spanning the gap. In germline, CDR1 is SEHNR, CDR2 FQNEAQ (reference sequence). The CDR3 region has the DNA TGTGCCAGCAGCTTCCGACAGTGGGGCGTGTGGAAACTGTTTTTT. Protein: CASSFRQWGVWKLFF.

This chain uses TRBV18 with TRBJ2-6; D is uncertain. The ends were cut back, 8 bases at V and 1 base at J, with 9 bases in the middle. The germline V gene has CDR1 KGHSH and CDR2 LQKENI. The length of the CDR3 is 14 residues. The CDR3 nucleotides are TGTGCCAGCGCAGGCGGATCTGGGGCCAACGTCCTGACTTTC. Residues: CASAGGSGANVLTF.

This CDR3 is CASSLIPGQGAQGNQPQHF. As DNA, the CDR3 is TGTGCCAGCAGCTTAATCCCGGGACAGGGTGCCCAAGGCAATCAGCCCCAGCATTTT. The rearrangement links TRBV13 to TRBJ1-5; TRBD1 aligns across 9 bases. The trim removed 2 bases at V and 2 bases at J, leaving 13 bases unmatched. The CDR3 sequence is 19 residues long. The V gene's germline CDR1 is PRHDT and CDR2 FYEKMQ (reference sequence).

The V and J genes are TRBV9 and TRBJ2-1; D is possibly TRBD2 (6 bases). Matching the DNA end better, TRBJ2-7 makes the J call doubtful. This CDR3 has 15 residues. The germline gives CDR1 SGDLS, CDR2 YYNGEE. The DNA for the CDR3 is TGTGCCAGCAGCCCCACGGGACTTTTAAACAATGAGCAGTACTTC. Amino acid sequence: CASSPTGLLNNEQYF.

The V gene is TRBV4-1, the J gene TRBJ2-1; D not certain. The germline gives CDR1 MGHRA, CDR2 YSYEKL. The CDR3 loop spans 17 amino acids. Deletions cut 2 bases from V and 3 bases from J, with 17 bases between. The CDR3 bases are TGCGCCAGCAGCCAACCCCCGTGGCTGGAGCTCTACAATGAGCAGTTCTTC. This gives the protein CASSQPPWLELYNEQFF.

The rearrangement uses TRBV20-1 and TRBJ1-1, with D unresolved. This CDR3 region has 13 residues. V was trimmed by 0 bases and J by 5 bases, leaving 10 bases between them. Germline V gives CDR1 DFQATT, CDR2 SNEGSKA (reference sequence). The DNA for the CDR3 is TGCAGTGCTAGAGATCCAAGGGAGACTGAAGCTTTCTTT. Protein: CSARDPRETEAFF.

The chain carries TRBV13 and TRBJ2-4; maybe TRBD2 (5 bases). CDR1 is PRHDT and CDR2 is FYEKMQ in the germline V gene (reference sequence). CDR3 length: 17 amino acids. The V end lost 4 bases, the J end lost 0 bases, and 16 bases lay between the germline ends. DNA of the CDR3: TGTGCCAGCAGCTCCGTGCGGGCGGAACTAGCCAAAAACATTCAGTACTTC. Encoded protein: CASSSVRAELAKNIQYF.

This clonotype showed up just a few times. The chain links TRBV7-9 to TRBJ2-3; D remains ambiguous. The CDR3 is 17 amino acids. V lost 6 bases and J lost 0, with 19 bases in between. Germline loops: CDR1 SEHNR, CDR2 FQNEAQ (reference sequence). In nucleotides, the CDR3 is TGTGCCAGCAGTCTACCTCGGACCGAGAGAAGCACAGATACGCAGTATTTT. This translates into CASSLPRTERSTDTQYF.

In this sample, this clonotype turned up a few times. V usage is TRBV3-1 and J usage is TRBJ2-3; D is undetermined. Germline V gene data show CDR1 as LGHDT and CDR2 as YNNKEL (reference sequence). Trimming pared 1 base from V and 7 bases from J, leaving 9 bases between. The CDR3 loop spans 13 amino acids. The CDR3 DNA reads TGTGCCAGCAGCCAAGGGCTGAGATATACGCAGTATTTT. Protein: CASSQGLRYTQYF.

V is TRBV29-1 and J is TRBJ1-1; no firm D call. Trimming took 4 bases from V and 1 from J, leaving 13 bases between them. There are 14 residues in the CDR3. Germline V gene sequence: CDR1 SQVTM, CDR2 ANQGSEA. The CDR3 nucleotides are TGCAGCGTTGTTCCTACGGTTGCGAACACTGAAGCTTTCTTT. Translating gives CSVVPTVANTEAFF.

This clonotype was seen more than once but under ten times. V and J are TRBV3-1 and TRBJ2-5, with D possibly called TRBD1 or TRBD2 (5 bases each). V was trimmed by 10 bases and J by 2 bases, leaving 17 bases between them. CDR3 size: 14 residues. Germline CDR1 reads LGHDT; CDR2 reads YNNKEL (reference sequence). CDR3: CATGRAERQETQYF. Written as DNA, the CDR3 is TGTGCCACAGGGCGGGCCGAAAGACAAGAGACCCAGTACTTC.

The chain is built from TRBV20-1 and TRBJ2-4; D uncertain. The CDR3 is 11 residues long. V dropped 3 bases and J dropped 13 bases, with 13 bases sitting between them. Germline CDR1 DFQATT, CDR2 SNEGSKA (reference sequence). The CDR3 nucleotides read TGCAGTGCTAGTTGGAACGGCAAGCAGTACTTC. Encoded protein: CSASWNGKQYF.

The chain uses TRBV18 and TRBJ1-5; no firm D call. V was clipped by 6 bases and J by 6 bases, with 18 bases between them. Germline-derived CDR1 and CDR2 are KGHSH and LQKENI. The CDR3 contains 15 residues. The CDR3 DNA reads as TGTGCCAGCTCCCTCGCCAAAGCGGATCTTCAGCCCCAGCATTTT. It translates to CASSLAKADLQPQHF.

The V call is TRBV12-3 or TRBV12-4, the J call TRBJ2-1; no clear D gene. Trimming shortened V by 3 bases and J by 0 bases, and 9 bases separated the two germline ends. The CDR3 is 15 amino acids. CDR3 residues: CASSFIQTSYNEQFF. The CDR3 bases are TGTGCCAGCAGTTTTATCCAGACCTCCTACAATGAGCAGTTCTTC.

The V gene is TRBV12-3 or TRBV12-4, the J gene TRBJ2-3; D possibly corresponds to TRBD2 (6 bases). V gave up 8 bases and J gave up 4 bases, with 19 bases separating them. The CDR3 is made up of 15 amino acids. CDR3 sequence reads: CASSSGGLWADTQYF. The CDR3 DNA reads as TGTGCCAGCTCATCAGGAGGGTTATGGGCAGATACGCAGTATTTT.

This clonotype qualifies as medium-sized. The rearrangement links TRBV10-3 to TRBJ2-5; 10 bases match TRBD1. There are 13 residues in the CDR3. In germline, CDR1 is ENHRY, CDR2 SYGVKD. V lost 7 bases and J lost 5; bases outside the gene matches: 4. This chain's CDR3 is CAIKGQGRETQYF. CDR3 sequence (DNA): TGTGCCATCAAGGGACAGGGGAGGGAGACCCAGTACTTC.

This clonotype occurred once. The chain employs TRBV20-1 and TRBJ1-1; the D is unclear. This CDR3 spans 13 amino acids. CDR1 and CDR2 from the germline V gene are DFQATT and SNEGSKA (reference sequence). Between the trimmed V and J ends, which lost 7 bases and 0 bases, there was a span of 12 bases. This chain's CDR3 is CSDSRGLNTEAFF. DNA of the CDR3: TGCAGTGATAGTCGAGGGCTGAACACTGAAGCTTTCTTT.

In this sample, this clonotype turned up many times. V gene TRBV25-1 combines with J gene TRBJ2-2; 9 bases are a match to TRBD1. The CDR3 length is 14 residues. Germline loops: CDR1 MGHDK, CDR2 SYGVNS. V gave up 6 bases and J gave up 3 bases; unmatched junction bases: 2. CDR3 protein: CASRGTGYTGELFF. The CDR3 bases are TGTGCCAGCAGGGGGACAGGGTACACCGGGGAGCTGTTTTTT.